This T cell receptor (beta chain) was recorded in a study of blood T cells in healthy people across ages. This clonotype was seen more than once but under ten times. Using a J-beta primer mix together with a sample-barcoded 5' primer, a second PCR was run for roughly 7 to 12 cycles. One entry per CDR3 protein results from TCRdb running MiXCR on the 5' RACE reads. Of some 1.5 million distinct CDR3 sequences listed, 40% to 45% were seen once; the top ten hold about 4%. V lost 7 bases, J lost 2 bases, and 6 bases lay in between. From germline, CDR1 is MNHEY and CDR2 SVGEGT. The length of the CDR3 is 11 residues.

The sample consisted of blood. V usage is TRBV6-2 or TRBV6-3 and J usage is TRBJ2-7; D unclear. The TCR comes from a woman between 18 and 29 years old in good health. The chain's CDR3 is CASNSAYEQYF. CDR3 coding DNA: TGTGCCAGCAACAGCGCCTACGAGCAGTACTTC.